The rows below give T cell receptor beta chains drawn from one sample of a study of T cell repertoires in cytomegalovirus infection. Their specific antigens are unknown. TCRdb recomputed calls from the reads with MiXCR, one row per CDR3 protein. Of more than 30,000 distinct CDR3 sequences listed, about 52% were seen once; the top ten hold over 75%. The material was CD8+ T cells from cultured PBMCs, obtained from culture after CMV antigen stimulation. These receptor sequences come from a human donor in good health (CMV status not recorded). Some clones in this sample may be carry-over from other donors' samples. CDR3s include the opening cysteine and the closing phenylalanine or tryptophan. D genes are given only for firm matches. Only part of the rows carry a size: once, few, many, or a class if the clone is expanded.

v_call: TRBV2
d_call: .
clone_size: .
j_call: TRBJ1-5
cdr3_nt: TGTGCCAGCAGAGGCGGTCAGCCCCAGCATTTT
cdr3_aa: CASRGGQPQHF

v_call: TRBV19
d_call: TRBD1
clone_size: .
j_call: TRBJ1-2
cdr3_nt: TGTGCCAGTAGAACCCACGGGACAGTCTATGGCTACACCTTC
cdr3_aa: CASRTHGTVYGYTF

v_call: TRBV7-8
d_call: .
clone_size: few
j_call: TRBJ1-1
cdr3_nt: TGTGCCAGCAGCTTAGCACAGAAGGGGACTGAAGCTTTCTTT
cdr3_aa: CASSLAQKGTEAFF

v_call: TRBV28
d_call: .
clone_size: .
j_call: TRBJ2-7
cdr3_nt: TGTGCCAGCAGAAGCCAGGGGCTGATCGAGCAGTACTTC
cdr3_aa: CASRSQGLIEQYF

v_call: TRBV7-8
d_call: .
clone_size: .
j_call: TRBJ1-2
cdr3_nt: TGTGCCAGCAACCCGAATGGGTTTTTTTGGCTCAATAGAAACTATGGCTACACCTTC
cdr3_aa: CASNPNGFFWLNRNYGYTF

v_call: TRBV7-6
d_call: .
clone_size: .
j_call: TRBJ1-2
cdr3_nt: TGTGCCAGCAGCTTAGCGTTGGCAGGTGCTAACTATGGCTACACCTTC
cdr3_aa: CASSLALAGANYGYTF

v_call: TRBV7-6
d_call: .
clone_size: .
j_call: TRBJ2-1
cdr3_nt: TGTGCCAGCAGCTTAGCGCGGAGTGAGCAGTTCTTC
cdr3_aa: CASSLARSEQFF

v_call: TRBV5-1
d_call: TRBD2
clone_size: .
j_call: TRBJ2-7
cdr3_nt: TGCGCCAGCAGCGAGAGGGACTACGCCTCCTCCTACGAGCAGTACTTC
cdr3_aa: CASSERDYASSYEQYF

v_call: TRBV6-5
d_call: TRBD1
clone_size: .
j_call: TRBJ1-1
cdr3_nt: TGTGCCAGCAGTAGACAGGGATATACTGAAGCTTTCTTT
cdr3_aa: CASSRQGYTEAFF

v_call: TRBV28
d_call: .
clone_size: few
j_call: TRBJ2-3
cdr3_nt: TGTGCCAGCAGTTTAGCGCGGGGCGCGAAAATATTCACAGATACGCAGTATTTT
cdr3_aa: CASSLARGAKIFTDTQYF

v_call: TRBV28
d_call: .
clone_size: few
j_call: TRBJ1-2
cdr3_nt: TGTGCCAGCAGCCGACTGATGAGGACAGTAAGCTATGGCTACACCTTC
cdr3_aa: CASSRLMRTVSYGYTF

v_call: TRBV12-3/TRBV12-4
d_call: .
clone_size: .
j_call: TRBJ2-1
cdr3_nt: TGTGCCAGCAGGGGACCTGTGGGTTACAATGAGCAGTTCTTC
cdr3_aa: CASRGPVGYNEQFF

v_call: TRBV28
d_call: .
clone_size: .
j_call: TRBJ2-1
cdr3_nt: TGTGCCAGCAGTTTAACGGGGACCTATTGGTGGAATGAGCAGTTCTTC
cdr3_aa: CASSLTGTYWWNEQFF

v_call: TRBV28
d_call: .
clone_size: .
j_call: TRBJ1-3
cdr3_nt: TGTGCCAGCAGTTTACTTAACACCATATATTTT
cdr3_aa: CASSLLNTIYF

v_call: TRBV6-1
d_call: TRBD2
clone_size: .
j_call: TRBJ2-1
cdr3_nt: TGTGCCAGCAACAATCCCGGGACTATATACAATGAGCAGTTCTTC
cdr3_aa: CASNNPGTIYNEQFF

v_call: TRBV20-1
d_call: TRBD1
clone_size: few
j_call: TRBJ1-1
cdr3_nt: TGCAGTGCTACCTCCCGGACAGGTTTTAACACTGAAGCTTTCTTT
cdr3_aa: CSATSRTGFNTEAFF

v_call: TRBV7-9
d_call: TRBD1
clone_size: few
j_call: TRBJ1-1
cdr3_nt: TGTGCCAGCAGCCCTAATAGCGCGACAGGGATCGCCACTGAAGCTTTCTTT
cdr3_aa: CASSPNSATGIATEAFF

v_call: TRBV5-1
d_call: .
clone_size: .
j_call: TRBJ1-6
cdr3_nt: TGCGCCAGCAGCTTAAGGCAGATCGCTTCACCCCTCCACTTT
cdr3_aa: CASSLRQIASPLHF

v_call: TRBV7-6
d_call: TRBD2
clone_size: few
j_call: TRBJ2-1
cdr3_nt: TGTGCCAGCAGCTCGGCGGGGGATGATGAGCAGTTCTTC
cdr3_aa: CASSSAGDDEQFF

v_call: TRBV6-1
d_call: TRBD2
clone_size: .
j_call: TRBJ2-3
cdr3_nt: TGTGCCGGGAGCGGGGGGAACACAGATACGCAGTATTTT
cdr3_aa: CAGSGGNTDTQYF

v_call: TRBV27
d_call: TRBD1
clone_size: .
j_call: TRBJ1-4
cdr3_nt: TGTGCCAGCAGTCCAACGGGACAGGGTGACGATGATGAAAAACTGTTTTTT
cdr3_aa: CASSPTGQGDDDEKLFF

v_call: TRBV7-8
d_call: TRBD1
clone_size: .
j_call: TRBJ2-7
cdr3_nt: TGTGCCAGCAGCTTAGGGGTTGGGGCAGGGGGCTCCCACGAGCAGTACTTC
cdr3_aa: CASSLGVGAGGSHEQYF

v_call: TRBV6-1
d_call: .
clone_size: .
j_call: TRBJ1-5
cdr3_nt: TGTGCCAGCAGTGGGGACAATCTGAGGCCCCAGCATTTT
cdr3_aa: CASSGDNLRPQHF

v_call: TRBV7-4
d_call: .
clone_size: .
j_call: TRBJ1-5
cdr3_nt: TGTGCCAGCAGCCCCTCAGGGGCTCATCAGCCCCAGCATTTT
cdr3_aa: CASSPSGAHQPQHF

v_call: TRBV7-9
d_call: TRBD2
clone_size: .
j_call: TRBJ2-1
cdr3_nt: TGTGCCAGCAGCTTAGTAGGGACTAGCGGGAAGCCTGAGCAGTTCTTC
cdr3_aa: CASSLVGTSGKPEQFF

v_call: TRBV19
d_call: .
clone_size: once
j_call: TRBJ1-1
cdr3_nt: TGTGCCAGTAGCGCCCGTTTGAGGGCCGAGGGTCTGAAGCTTTTCTTT
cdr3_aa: CASSARLRAEGLKLFF

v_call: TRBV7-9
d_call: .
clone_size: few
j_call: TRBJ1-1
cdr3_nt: TGTGCCAGCAGCGCGTTGGGATCCACTGAAGCTTTCTTT
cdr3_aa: CASSALGSTEAFF

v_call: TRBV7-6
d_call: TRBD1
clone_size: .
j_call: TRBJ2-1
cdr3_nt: TGTGCCAGCGGCCCGACAGGGACAAGCTCCTACAATGAGCAGTTCTTC
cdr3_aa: CASGPTGTSSYNEQFF

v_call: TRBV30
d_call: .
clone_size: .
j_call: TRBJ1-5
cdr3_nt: TGTGCCTGGAGTGCGATCGGGGGGCAGCCCCAGCATTTT
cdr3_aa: CAWSAIGGQPQHF

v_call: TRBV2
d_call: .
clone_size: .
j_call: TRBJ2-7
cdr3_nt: TGTGCCAGCATGAGTTTGGAGCGGCGGGGCCCCTACGAGCAGTACTTC
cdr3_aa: CASMSLERRGPYEQYF

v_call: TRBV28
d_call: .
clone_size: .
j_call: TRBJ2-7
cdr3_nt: TGTGCCAGCAGTTTATCCAGGGGGGGTCACGAGCAGTACTTC
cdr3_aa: CASSLSRGGHEQYF

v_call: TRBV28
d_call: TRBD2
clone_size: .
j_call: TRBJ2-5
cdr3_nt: TGTGCCATCACCTCCCCGGGACTAGCGGGAGTTGAGACCCAGTACTTC
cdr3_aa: CAITSPGLAGVETQYF

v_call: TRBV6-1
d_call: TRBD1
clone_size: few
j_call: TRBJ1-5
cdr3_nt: TGTGCCAGCAGGGCCGACAGGGTTAGCAATCAGCCCCAGCATTTT
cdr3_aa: CASRADRVSNQPQHF

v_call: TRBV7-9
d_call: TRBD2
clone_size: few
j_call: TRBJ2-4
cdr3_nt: TGTGCCAGCAGCTCCCGGGGAGCGGGAGACTCCAAAAACATTCAGTACTTC
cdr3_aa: CASSSRGAGDSKNIQYF

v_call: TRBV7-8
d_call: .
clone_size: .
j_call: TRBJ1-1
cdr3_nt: TGTGCCAGCAGCTTAGAAATAGGGCCAGGGGTTTCGAACACTGAAGCTTTCTTT
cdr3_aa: CASSLEIGPGVSNTEAFF

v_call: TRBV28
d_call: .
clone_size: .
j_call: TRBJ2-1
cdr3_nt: TGTGCCAGCAGTTTAGACAGCCCCAATGAGCAGTTCTTC
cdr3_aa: CASSLDSPNEQFF

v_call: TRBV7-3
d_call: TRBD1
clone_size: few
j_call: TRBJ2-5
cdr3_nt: TGTGCCAGCAGCTTAGGGAGAGGGGGCCTTGCGGAGACCCAGTACTTC
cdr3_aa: CASSLGRGGLAETQYF

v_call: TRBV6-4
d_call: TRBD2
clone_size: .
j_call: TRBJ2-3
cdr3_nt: TGTGCCAGCACCCCCGGGGTAGCGGGGGGCACAGATACGCAGTATTTT
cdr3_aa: CASTPGVAGGTDTQYF

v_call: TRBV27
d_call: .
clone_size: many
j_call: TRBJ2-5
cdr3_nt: TGTGCCAGCAGTTTTGGGGGGACAGCACAAGAGACCCAGTACTTC
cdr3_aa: CASSFGGTAQETQYF

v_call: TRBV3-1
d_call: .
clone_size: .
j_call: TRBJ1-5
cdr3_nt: TGTGCCAGCAGCTTCCGTCGGGATCAGCCCCAGCATTTT
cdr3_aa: CASSFRRDQPQHF

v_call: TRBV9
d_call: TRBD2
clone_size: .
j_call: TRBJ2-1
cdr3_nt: TGTGCCAGCAGCGAGACTAGCGGGAGGACCAATGAGCAGTTCTTC
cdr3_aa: CASSETSGRTNEQFF

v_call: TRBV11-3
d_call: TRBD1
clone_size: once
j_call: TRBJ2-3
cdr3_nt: TGTGCCAGCAGCTTAGTGCCGGACAGGGGGACAGATACGCAGTATTTT
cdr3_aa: CASSLVPDRGTDTQYF

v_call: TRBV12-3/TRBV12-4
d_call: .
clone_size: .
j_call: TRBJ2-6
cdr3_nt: TGTGCCAGCAGCCCGTCCAGGACAGAAGACTCTGGGGCCAACGTCCTGACTTTC
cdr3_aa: CASSPSRTEDSGANVLTF

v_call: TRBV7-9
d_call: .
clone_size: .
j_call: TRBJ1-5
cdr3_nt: TGTGCCAGCAGCTTAGCCAGCAATCAGCCCCAGCATTTT
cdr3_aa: CASSLASNQPQHF

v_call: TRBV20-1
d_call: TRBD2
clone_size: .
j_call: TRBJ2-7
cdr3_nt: TGCAGTGCTAGATCTCCGACTAGCGGACTTTACGAGCAGTACTTC
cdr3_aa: CSARSPTSGLYEQYF

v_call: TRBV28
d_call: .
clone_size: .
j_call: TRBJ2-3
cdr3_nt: TGTGCCAGCAGTTTATCCTCTAGCACAGATACGCAGTATTTT
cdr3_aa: CASSLSSSTDTQYF

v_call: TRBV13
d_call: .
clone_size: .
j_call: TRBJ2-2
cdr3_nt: TGTGCCAGCAGTGCCGAGGTACCCGGGGAGCTGTTTTTT
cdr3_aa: CASSAEVPGELFF

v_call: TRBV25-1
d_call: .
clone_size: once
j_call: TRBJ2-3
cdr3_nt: TGTGCCAGCGCTGCCAGCACAGATACGCAGTATTTT
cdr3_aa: CASAASTDTQYF

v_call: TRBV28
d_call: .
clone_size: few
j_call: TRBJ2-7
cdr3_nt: TGTGCCAGCCGTCTCCGGGTGGGCTCCTACGAGCAGTACTTC
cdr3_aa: CASRLRVGSYEQYF

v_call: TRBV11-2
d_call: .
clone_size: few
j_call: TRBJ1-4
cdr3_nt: TGTGCCAGCAGCTTTATCATGGGGCCTAATGAAAAACTGTTTTTT
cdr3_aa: CASSFIMGPNEKLFF

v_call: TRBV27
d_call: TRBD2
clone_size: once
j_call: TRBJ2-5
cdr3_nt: TGTGCCAGCAGTCCCCCGGGACTAGCGGGAGTCGGGGAGACCCAGTACTTC
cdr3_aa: CASSPPGLAGVGETQYF

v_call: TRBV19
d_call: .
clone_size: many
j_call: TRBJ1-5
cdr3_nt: TGTGCCAGTACTGGGACCCGGAATCAGCCCCAGCATTTT
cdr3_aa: CASTGTRNQPQHF

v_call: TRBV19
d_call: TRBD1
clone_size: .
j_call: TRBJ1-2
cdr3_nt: TGTGCCAGTAGTACGGGACAGGGAGTTGGTCGGTTGGCTTATGGCTACACCTTC
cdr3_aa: CASSTGQGVGRLAYGYTF

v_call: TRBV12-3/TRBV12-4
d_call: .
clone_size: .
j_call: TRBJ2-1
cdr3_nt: TGTGCCAGCAAGTCCAGGACTGAGCAGTTCTTC
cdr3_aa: CASKSRTEQFF